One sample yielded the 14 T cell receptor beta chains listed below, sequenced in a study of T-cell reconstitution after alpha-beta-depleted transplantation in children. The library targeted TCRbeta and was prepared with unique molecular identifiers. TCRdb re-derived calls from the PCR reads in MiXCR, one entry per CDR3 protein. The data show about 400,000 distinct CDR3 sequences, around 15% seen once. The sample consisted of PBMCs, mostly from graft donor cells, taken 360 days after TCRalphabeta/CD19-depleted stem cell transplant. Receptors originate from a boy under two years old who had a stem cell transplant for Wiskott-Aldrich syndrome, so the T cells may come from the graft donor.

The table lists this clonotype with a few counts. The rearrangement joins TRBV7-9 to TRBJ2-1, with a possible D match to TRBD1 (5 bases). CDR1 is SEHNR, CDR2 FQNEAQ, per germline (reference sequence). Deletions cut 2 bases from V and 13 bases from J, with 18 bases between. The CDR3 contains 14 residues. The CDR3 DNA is TGTGCCAGCAGCTTACAGGGTTGGCCCCGAATACAGTTCTTC. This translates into CASSLQGWPRIQFF.

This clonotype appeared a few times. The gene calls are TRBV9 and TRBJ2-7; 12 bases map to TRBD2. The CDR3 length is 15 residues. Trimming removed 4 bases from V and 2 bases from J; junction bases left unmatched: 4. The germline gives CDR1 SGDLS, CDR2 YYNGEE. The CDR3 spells CASSNLAGGPYEQYF. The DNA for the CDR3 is TGTGCCAGCAGCAATCTAGCGGGAGGGCCCTACGAGCAGTACTTC. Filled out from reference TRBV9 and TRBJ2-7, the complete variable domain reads DSGVTQTPKHLITATGQRVTLRCSPRSGDLSVYWYQQSLDQGLQFLIQYYNGEERAKGNILERFSAQQFPDLHSELNLSSLELGDSALYFCASSNLAGGPYEQYFGPGTRLTVT.

The CDR3 DNA reads as TGTGCCAGCTCACCATCAAACGGATATAATTCACCCCTCCACTTT. Translated: CASSPSNGYNSPLHF. This chain uses TRBV18 with TRBJ1-6; D ambiguous. The V gene's germline CDR1 is KGHSH and CDR2 LQKENI. V gave up 2 bases and J gave up 4 bases, with 9 bases separating them. The CDR3 is 15 residues long.

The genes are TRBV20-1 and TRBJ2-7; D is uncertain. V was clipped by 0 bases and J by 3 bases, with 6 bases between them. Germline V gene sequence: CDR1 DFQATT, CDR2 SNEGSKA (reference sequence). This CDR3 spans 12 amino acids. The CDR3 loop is CSARDQDYEQYF. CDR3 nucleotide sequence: TGCAGTGCTAGAGATCAAGACTACGAGCAGTACTTC.

CDR3: CASSQGLAGGDYEQYF. CDR3 DNA sequence: TGTGCCAGCAGCCAAGGGTTAGCGGGGGGTGACTACGAGCAGTACTTC. The chain employs TRBV4-2 and TRBJ2-7; 10 bases are shared with TRBD2. The CDR3 contains 16 residues. CDR1 and CDR2 (germline): LGHNA, YNFKEQ. V trimming: 1 base; J trimming: 3 bases; junction bases outside the gene matches: 6.

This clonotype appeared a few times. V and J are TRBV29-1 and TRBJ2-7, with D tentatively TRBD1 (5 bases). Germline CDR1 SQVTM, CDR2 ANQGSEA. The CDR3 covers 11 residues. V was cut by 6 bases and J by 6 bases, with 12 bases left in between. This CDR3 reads CSVRSGSEQYF. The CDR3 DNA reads TGCAGCGTGCGGTCAGGGTCCGAGCAGTACTTC.

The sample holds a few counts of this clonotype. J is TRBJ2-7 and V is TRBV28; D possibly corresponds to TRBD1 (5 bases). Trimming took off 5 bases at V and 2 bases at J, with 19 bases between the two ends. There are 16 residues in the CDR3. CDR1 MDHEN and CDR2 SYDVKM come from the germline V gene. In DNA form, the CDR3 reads TGTGCCAGCAGTCGCAGGGTTCGGATATTCCCCTACGAGCAGTACTTC. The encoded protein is CASSRRVRIFPYEQYF.

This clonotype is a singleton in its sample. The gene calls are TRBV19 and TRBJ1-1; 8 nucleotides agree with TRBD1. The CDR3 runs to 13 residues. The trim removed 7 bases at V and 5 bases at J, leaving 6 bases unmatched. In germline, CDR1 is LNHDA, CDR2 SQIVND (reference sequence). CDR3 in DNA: TGTGCCAGTACCAGGACAGGGCAGACTGAAGCTTTCTTT. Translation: CASTRTGQTEAFF.

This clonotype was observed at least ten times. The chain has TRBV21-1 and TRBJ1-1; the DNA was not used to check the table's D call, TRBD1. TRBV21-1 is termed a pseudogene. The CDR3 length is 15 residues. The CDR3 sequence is CASRGAGGHPSEAFF. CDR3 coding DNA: TGTGCCAGCCGCGGAGCAGGGGGCCACCCCTCTGAAGCTTTCTTT.

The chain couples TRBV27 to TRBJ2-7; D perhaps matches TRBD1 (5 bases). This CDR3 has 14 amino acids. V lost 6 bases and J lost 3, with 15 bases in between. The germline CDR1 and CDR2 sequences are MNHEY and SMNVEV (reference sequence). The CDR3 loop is CASSKGLRDYEQYF. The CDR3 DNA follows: TGTGCCAGCAGCAAGGGGCTCAGGGACTACGAGCAGTACTTC.

CDR3 DNA sequence: TGTGCCACCAGTGATCCCAGGAGGCCCTACGAGCAGTACTTC. This encodes CATSDPRRPYEQYF. This rearrangement joins TRBV24-1 to TRBJ2-7; TRBD2 might be the D (5 bases). The CDR3 sequence is 14 residues long. V was shortened by 3 bases and J by 2 bases, with 10 bases between the two germline ends. Per the germline V gene, CDR1 is KGHDR and CDR2 is SFDVKD.

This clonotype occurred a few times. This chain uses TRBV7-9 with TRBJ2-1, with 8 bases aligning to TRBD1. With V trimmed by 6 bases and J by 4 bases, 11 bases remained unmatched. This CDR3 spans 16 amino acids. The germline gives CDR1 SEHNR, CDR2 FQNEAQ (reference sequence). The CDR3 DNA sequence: TGTGCCAGCAGGGGGCGTTGGACAGGGACGTACAATGAGCAGTTCTTC. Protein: CASRGRWTGTYNEQFF.

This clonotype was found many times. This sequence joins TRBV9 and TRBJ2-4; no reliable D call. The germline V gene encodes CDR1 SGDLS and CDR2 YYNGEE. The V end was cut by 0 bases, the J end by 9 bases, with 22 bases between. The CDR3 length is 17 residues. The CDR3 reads CASSVENGRHPNAIQYF. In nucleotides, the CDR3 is TGTGCCAGCAGCGTAGAGAATGGGCGACATCCGAATGCCATTCAGTACTTC.

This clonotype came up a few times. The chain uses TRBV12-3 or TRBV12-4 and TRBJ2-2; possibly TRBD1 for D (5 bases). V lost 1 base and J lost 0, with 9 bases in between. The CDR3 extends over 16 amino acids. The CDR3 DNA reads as TGTGCCAGCAGTTTAGAGACAGTCGCGAACACCGGGGAGCTGTTTTTT. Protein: CASSLETVANTGELFF.